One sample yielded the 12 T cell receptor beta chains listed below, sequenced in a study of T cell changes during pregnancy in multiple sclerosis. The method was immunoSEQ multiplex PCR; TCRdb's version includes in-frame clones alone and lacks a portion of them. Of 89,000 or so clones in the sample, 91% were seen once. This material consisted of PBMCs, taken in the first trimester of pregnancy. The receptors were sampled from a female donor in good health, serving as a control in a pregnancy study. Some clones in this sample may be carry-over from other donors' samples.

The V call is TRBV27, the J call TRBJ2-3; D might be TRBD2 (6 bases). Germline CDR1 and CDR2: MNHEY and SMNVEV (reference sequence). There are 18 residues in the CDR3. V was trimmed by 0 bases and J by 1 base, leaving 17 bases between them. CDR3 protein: CASSLSGTVGGGTDTQYF. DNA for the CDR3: TGTGCCAGCAGTTTATCGGGTACGGTGGGCGGGGGCACAGATACGCAGTATTTT.

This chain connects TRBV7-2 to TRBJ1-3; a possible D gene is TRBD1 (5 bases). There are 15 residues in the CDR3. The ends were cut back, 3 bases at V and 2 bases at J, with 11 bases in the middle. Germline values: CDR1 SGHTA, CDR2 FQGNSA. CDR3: CASSFVGVPGNTIYF. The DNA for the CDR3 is TGTGCCAGCAGCTTTGTAGGGGTGCCTGGAAACACCATATATTTT.

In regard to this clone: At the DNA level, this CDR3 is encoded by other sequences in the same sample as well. In DNA, the CDR3 is TGTGCCAGCAGTTTTGTTCCGGGACAGGGCGAGGAGACCCAGTACTTC. This encodes CASSFVPGQGEETQYF. The chain carries TRBV28 and TRBJ2-5, with 9 bases identical to TRBD1. The germline V gene encodes CDR1 MDHEN and CDR2 SYDVKM. J was trimmed by 5 bases and V by 3 bases; bases with no gene match: 10. The CDR3 consists of 16 residues.

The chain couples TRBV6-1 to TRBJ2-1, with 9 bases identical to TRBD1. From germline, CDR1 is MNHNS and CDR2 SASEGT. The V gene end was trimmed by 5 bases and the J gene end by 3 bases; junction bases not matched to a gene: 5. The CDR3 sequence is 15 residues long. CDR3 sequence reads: CASSHRDRDYNEQFF. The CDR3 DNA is TGTGCCAGCAGTCACCGGGACAGGGACTACAATGAGCAGTTCTTC.

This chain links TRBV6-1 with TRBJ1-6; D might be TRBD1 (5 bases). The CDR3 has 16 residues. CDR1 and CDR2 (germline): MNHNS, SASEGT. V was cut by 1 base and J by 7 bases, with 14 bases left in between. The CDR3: CASSEGGGAQNSPLHF. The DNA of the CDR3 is TGTGCCAGCAGTGAAGGCGGAGGGGCACAGAATTCACCCCTCCACTTT.

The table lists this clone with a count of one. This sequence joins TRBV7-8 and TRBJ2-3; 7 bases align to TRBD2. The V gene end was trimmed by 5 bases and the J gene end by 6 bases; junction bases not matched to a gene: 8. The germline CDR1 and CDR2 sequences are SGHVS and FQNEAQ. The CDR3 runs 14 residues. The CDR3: CASSTRTRLDTQYF. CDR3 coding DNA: TGTGCCAGCAGCACCCGGACTAGATTGGATACGCAGTATTTT.

CDR3 in amino acids: CSVVASGTGGVGAFF. In DNA, the CDR3 is TGCAGCGTTGTGGCATCCGGGACAGGGGGCGTCGGAGCTTTCTTT. The chain combines TRBV29-1 with TRBJ1-1, with 12 bases aligning to TRBD1. J lost 10 bases, V lost 4 bases, and 13 bases had no gene match. Germline loops: CDR1 SQVTM, CDR2 ANQGSEA. CDR3 length: 15 residues.

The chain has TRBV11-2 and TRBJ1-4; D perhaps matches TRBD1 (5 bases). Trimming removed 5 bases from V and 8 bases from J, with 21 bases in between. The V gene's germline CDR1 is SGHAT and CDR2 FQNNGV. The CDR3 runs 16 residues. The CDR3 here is CASSARGRERQEKLFF. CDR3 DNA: TGTGCCAGCAGCGCCCGCGGCCGGGAGCGACAGGAAAAACTGTTTTTT.

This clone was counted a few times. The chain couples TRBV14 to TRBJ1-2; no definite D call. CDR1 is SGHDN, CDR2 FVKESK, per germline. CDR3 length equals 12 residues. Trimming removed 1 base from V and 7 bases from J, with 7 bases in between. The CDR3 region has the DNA TGTGCCAGCAGCCAAGGGACTCTTGGCTACACCTTC. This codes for CASSQGTLGYTF.

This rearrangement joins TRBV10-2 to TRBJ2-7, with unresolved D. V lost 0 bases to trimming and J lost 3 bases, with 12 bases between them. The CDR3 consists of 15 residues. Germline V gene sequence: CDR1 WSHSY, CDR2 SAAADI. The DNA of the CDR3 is TGCGCCAGCAGTGAGTCGACTCGATCCAGCTACGAGCAGTACTTC. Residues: CASSESTRSSYEQYF.

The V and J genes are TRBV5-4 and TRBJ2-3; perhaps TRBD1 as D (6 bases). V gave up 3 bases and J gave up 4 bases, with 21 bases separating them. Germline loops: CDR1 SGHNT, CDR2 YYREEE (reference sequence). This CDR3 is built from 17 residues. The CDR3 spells CASSSGDHRVSADTQYF. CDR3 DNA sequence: TGTGCCAGCAGCTCAGGCGATCACAGGGTGAGCGCAGATACGCAGTATTTT.

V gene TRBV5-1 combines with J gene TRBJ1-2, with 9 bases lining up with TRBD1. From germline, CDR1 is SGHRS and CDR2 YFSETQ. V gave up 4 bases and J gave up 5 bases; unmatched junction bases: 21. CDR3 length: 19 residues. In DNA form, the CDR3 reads TGCGCCAGCAGCCTGACAGGGGGTCTCGGCGCGTCCGATATTTATGGCTACACCTTC. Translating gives CASSLTGGLGASDIYGYTF. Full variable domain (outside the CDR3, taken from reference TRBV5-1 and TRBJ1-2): KAGVTQTPRYLIKTRGQQVTLSCSPISGHRSVSWYQQTPGQGLQFLFEYFSETQRNKGNFPGRFSGRQFSNSRSEMNVSTLELGDSALYLCASSLTGGLGASDIYGYTFGSGTRLTVV.